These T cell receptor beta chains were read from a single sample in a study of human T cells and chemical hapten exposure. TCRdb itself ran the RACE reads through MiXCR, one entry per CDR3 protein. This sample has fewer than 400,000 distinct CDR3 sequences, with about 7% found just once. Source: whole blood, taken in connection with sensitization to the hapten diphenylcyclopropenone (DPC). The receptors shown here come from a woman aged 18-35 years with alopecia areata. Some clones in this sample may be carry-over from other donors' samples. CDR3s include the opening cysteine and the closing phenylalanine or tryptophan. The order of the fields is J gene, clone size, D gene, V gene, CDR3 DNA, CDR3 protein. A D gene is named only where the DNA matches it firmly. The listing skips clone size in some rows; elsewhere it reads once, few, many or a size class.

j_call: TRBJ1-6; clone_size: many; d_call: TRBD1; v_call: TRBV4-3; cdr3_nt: TGCGCCAGCAGCCGCCAGACAGGGGGCGATTCACCCCTCCACTTT; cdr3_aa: CASSRQTGGDSPLHF
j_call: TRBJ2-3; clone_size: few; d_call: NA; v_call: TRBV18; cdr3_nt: TGTGCCAGCTCACCAGCAGTAGACACAGATACGCAGTATTTT; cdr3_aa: CASSPAVDTDTQYF
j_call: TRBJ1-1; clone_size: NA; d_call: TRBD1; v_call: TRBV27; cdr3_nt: TGTGCCAGCAGTTTATCTTCAGGGGGCGCGGACACTGAAGCTTTCTTT; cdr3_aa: CASSLSSGGADTEAFF
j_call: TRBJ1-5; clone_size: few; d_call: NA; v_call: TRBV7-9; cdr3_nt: TGTGCCAGCAGCGCAACCAATCAGCCCCAGCATTTT; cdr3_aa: CASSATNQPQHF
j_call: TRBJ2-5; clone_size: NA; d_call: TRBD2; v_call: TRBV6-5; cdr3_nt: TGTGCCAGCACCTTTTTAGCGGGGGTAGAGGAGACCCAGTACTTC; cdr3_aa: CASTFLAGVEETQYF
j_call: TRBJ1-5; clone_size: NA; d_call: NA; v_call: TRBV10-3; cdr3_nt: TGTGCCATCAGTGAGTCGATTGGTTTTAATCAGCCCCAGCATTTT; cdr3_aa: CAISESIGFNQPQHF
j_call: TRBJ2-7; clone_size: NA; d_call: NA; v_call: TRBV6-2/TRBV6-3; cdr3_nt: TGTGCCAGCAGCCCGTGGGGTACAGGCTACTACGAGCAGTACTTC; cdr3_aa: CASSPWGTGYYEQYF
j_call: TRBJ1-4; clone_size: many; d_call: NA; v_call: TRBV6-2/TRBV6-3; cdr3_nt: TGTGCCAGCACCGATGAAGAAAAACTGTTTTTT; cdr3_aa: CASTDEEKLFF
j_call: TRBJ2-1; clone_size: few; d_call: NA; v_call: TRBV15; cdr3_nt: TGTGCCACCAGCCCACCCCCTGCTCTAGTGTGGAATGAGCAGTTCTTC; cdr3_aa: CATSPPPALVWNEQFF
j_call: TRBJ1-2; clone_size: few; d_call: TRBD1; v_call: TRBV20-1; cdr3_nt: TGCAGTGCTAGCACCGGGACAGCCAATTATGGCTACACCTTC; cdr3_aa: CSASTGTANYGYTF
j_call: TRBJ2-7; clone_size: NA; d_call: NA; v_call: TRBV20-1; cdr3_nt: TGCAGTGCTAGAGAGGCAGGGAGAGGGACGGCATCCTACGAGCAGTACTTC; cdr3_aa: CSAREAGRGTASYEQYF
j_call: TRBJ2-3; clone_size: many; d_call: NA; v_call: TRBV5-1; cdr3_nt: TGCGCCAGCAGCTCAAACGCACCAGATACGCAGTATTTT; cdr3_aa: CASSSNAPDTQYF
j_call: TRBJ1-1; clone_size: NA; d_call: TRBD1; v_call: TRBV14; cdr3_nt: TGTGCCAGCAGCCCCCTTCGGACAGGGATGAACACTGAAGCTTTCTTT; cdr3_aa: CASSPLRTGMNTEAFF
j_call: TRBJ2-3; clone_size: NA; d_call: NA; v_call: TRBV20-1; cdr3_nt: TGCTGTGCTAGAAAAATGGGTGTCGACACAGATACGCAGTATTTT; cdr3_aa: CCARKMGVDTDTQYF
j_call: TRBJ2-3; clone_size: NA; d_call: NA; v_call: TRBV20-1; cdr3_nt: TGCAGTGCTAGAGTGCGGTTGGCAGATACGCAGTATTTT; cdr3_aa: CSARVRLADTQYF
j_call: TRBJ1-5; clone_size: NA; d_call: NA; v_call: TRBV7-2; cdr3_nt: TGTGCCAGCAGCCAGGCACAGTGGCAGCCCCAGCATTTT; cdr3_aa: CASSQAQWQPQHF
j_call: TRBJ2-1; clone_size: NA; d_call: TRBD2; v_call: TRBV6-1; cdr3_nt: TGTGACAGCAGGACTAGCGGGGAGGCGAAGGAGCAGTTCTTC; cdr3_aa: CDSRTSGEAKEQFF
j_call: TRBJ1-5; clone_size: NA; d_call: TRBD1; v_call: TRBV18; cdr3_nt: TGTGCCAGCTCACCACAGACAGGGAATCAGCCCCAGCATTTT; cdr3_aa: CASSPQTGNQPQHF
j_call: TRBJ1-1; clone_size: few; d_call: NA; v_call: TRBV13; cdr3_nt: TGTGCCAGCAGCTTACTAGGGTTTGACACTGAAGCTTTCTTT; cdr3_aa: CASSLLGFDTEAFF
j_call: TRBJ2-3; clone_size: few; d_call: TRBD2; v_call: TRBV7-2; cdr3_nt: TGTGCCAGCAGCTCTCCTCTCGGGGGGGCCTCTAGCACAGATACGCAGTATTTT; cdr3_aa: CASSSPLGGASSTDTQYF
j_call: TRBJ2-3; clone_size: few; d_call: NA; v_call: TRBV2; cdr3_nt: TGTGCCAGCAGTGTAATACTGTCCACAGATACGCAGTATTTT; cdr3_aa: CASSVILSTDTQYF
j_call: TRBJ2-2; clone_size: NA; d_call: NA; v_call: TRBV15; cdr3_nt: TGTGCCACCAGAGACCCCTCCAAGGGGAACACCGGGGAGCTGTTTTTT; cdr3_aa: CATRDPSKGNTGELFF
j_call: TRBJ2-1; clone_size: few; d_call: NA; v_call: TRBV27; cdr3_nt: TGTGCCAGCAGTTTATTGGAGGGCTCCTACAATGAGCAGTTCTTC; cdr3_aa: CASSLLEGSYNEQFF
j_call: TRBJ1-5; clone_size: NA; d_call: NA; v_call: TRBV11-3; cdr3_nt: TGTGCCAGCAGCTTTGGTCAGGTCCCGCCCCAGCATTTT; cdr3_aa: CASSFGQVPPQHF
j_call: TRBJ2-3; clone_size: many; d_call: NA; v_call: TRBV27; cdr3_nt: TGTGCCAGCAGTTTTGGCAGGGCCAGCACAGATACGCAGTATTTT; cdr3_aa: CASSFGRASTDTQYF
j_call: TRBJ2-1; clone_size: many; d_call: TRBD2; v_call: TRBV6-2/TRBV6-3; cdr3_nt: TGTGCCAGCAGTTTCTTAGCGGGGGGGGATCAGTTCTTC; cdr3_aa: CASSFLAGGDQFF
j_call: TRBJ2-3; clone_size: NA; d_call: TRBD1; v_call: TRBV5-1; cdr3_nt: TGCGCCAGCAGCCGGACCGGACAGGGGGCTACCACAGATACGCAGTATTTT; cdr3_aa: CASSRTGQGATTDTQYF
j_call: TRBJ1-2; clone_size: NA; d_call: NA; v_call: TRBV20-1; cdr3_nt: TGCAGTGCTAGATCAGTTAAGAACTATGGCTACACCTTC; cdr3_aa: CSARSVKNYGYTF
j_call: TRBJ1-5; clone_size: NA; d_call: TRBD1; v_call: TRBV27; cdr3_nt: TGTGCCAGCAGTTTACCGGGACAGTTGGGGCCCCAGCATTTT; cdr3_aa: CASSLPGQLGPQHF
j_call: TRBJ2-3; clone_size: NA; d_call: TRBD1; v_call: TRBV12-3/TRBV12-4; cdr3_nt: TGTGCCAGCAGCCCACGGACAGGCGGTTTTACAGATACGCAGTATTTT; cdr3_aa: CASSPRTGGFTDTQYF
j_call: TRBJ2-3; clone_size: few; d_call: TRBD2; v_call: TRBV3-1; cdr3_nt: TGTGCCAGCCGTCAGCGGGGGTTCACAGATACGCAGTATTTT; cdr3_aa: CASRQRGFTDTQYF
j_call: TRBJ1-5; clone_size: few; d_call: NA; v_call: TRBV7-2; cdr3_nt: TGTGCCAGCAGCTTTTTTAGCAATCAGCCCCAGCATTTT; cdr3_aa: CASSFFSNQPQHF
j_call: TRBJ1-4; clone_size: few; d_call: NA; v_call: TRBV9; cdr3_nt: TGTGCCAGCAGCGGGACAGCTACTAATGAAAAACTGTTTTTT; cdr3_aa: CASSGTATNEKLFF
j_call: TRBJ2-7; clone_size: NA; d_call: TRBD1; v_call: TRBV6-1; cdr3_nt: TGTGCCAGCAGTGAATGGGGACAGGCCGCCTACGAGCAGTACTTC; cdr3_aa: CASSEWGQAAYEQYF
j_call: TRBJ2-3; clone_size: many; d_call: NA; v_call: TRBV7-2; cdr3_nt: TGTGCCAGCAGCTCCCCGCTTACACAATATACGCAGTATTTT; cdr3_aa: CASSSPLTQYTQYF
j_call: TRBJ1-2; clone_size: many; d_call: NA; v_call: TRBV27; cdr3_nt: TGTGCCAGCAGCCCTTACGAGGTAGGAGGAGGAGGCTACACCTTC; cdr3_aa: CASSPYEVGGGGYTF
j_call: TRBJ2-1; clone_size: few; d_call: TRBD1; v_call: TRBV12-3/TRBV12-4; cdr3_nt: TGTGCCAGCATCCTAGGAGCAGGGGGCCCCTACAATGAGCAGTTCTTC; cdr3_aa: CASILGAGGPYNEQFF
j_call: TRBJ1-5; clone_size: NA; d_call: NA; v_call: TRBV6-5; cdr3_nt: TGTGCCAGCAGTTACGGCCTCAATCAGCCCCAGCATTTT; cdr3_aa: CASSYGLNQPQHF
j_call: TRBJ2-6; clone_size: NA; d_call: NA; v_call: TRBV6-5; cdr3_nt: TGTGCCAGCACCTCAGACAGGGAGGGATCCGGGGCCAACGTCCTGACTTTC; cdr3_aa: CASTSDREGSGANVLTF
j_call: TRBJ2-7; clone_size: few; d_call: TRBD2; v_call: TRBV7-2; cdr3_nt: TGTGCCAGCAGCTCCGAGCGGGGGGGGATACACTACGAGCAGTACTTC; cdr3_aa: CASSSERGGIHYEQYF
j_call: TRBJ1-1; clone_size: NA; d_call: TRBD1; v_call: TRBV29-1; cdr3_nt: TGCAGCGCCAGGACAGGGCGGTTTAGGGGCACTGAAGCTTTCTTT; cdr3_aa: CSARTGRFRGTEAFF
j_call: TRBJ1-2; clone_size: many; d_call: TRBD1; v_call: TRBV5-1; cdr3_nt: TGCGCCAGCAGCTTGGGACAGGGAGGTTCGTTCCGGCGTGATGGCTACACCTTC; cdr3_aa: CASSLGQGGSFRRDGYTF
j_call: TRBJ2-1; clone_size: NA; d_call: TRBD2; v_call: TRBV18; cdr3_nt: TGTGCCACTCGTGTAGCGGGGGGTCTGAACAATGAGCAGTTCTTC; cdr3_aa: CATRVAGGLNNEQFF
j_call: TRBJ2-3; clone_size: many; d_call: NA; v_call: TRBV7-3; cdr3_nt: TGTGCCAGCAGCTCGGACGGGGATACGCAGTATTTT; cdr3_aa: CASSSDGDTQYF
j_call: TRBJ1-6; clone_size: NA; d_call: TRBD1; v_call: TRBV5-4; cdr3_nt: TGTGCCAGCAGGACAGGGGATTGGAATTCACCCCTCCACTTT; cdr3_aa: CASRTGDWNSPLHF
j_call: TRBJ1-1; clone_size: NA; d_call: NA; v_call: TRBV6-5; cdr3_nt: TGTGCCAGCTCCCTTTGGTGGGGGGATAACACTGAAGCTTTCTTT; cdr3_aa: CASSLWWGDNTEAFF
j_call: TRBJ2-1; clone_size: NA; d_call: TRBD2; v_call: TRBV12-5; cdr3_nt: TGTGCTAGTGGTTGGACTAGCGGCAATGAGCAGTTCTTC; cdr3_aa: CASGWTSGNEQFF
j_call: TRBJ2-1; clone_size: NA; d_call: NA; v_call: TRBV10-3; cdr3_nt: TGTGCCATCAGCTGGCCGAGCTCCTACAATGAGCAGTTCTTC; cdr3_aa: CAISWPSSYNEQFF
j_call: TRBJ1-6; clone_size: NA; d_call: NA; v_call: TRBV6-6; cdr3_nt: TGTGCCAGCAGTTACGGGGGCAGCACCTATAATTCACCCCTCCACTTT; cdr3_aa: CASSYGGSTYNSPLHF
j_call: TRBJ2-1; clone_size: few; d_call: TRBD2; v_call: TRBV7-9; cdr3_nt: TGTGCCAGCAGCTTATCGTCGGGGGGAGACAATGAGCAGTTCTTC; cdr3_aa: CASSLSSGGDNEQFF
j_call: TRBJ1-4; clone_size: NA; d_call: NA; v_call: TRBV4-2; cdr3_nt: TGTGCCAGCAAGGCAGCCGGTAATGAAAAACTGTTTTTT; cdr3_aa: CASKAAGNEKLFF
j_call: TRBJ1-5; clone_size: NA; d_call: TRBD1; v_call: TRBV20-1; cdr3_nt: TGCAGTGCCACAGGGGGACAGGGCAATCAGCCCCAGCATTTT; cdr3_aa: CSATGGQGNQPQHF
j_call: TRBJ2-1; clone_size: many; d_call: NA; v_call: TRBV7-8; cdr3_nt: TGTGCCAGCAGCTTACTTAGTTATGGAGATGAGCAGTTCTTC; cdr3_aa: CASSLLSYGDEQFF
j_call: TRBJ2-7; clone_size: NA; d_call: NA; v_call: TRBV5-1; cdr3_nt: TGCGCCAGCAGCTTGGACGGAGTCGAGAGCTACGAGCAGTACTTC; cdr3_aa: CASSLDGVESYEQYF
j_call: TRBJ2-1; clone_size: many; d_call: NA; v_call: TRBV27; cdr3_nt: TGTGCCAGCAGTCCCGGGGCCAGCCAGGATGAGCAGTTCTTC; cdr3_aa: CASSPGASQDEQFF
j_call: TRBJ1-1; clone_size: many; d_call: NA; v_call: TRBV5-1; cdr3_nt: TGCGCCAGCAGCTTTGAGGCAGGGGTCACTGAAGCTTTCTTT; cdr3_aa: CASSFEAGVTEAFF